The 9 T cell receptor beta chains below all came from one sample that was sequenced in a study of cytomegalovirus exposure and HLA in healthy donors. Amplification used 60 Vbeta primers and 13 Jbeta primers. Here immunoSEQ multiplex PCR was the method, and the copy in TCRdb shows in-frame clones only, minus some. This table holds 170,000 or so clones, 84% found once. The sequenced sample consisted of PBMCs. All receptors come from a girl under 18 in good health and CMV-seropositive.

J is TRBJ2-6 and V is TRBV7-9; no firm D call. V gave up 4 bases and J gave up 4 bases, with 8 bases separating them. From germline, CDR1 is SEHNR and CDR2 FQNEAQ (reference sequence). This CDR3 region has 14 residues. CDR3 sequence reads: CASSSTYGANVLTF. CDR3 coding DNA: TGTGCCAGCAGCTCCACCTACGGGGCCAACGTCCTGACTTTC.

The chain joins TRBV4-1 to TRBJ1-4, with 7 bases lining up with TRBD1. This CDR3 has 17 residues. Looked up from germline, CDR1 is MGHRA and CDR2 is YSYEKL. V shed 1 base and J 0 bases; nucleotides not matched to a gene: 5. The CDR3 DNA follows: TGCGCCAGCAGCCAAGCCCGACAGGGAGCAACTAATGAAAAACTGTTTTTT. This gives the protein CASSQARQGATNEKLFF.

This clone was counted only a few times. This chain connects TRBV15 to TRBJ1-5, with TRBD1 matching over 9 bases. Germline V lookup: CDR1 LNHNV, CDR2 YYDKDF (reference sequence). The CDR3 covers 15 residues. V dropped 1 base and J dropped 2; count of bases not matched to a gene: 0. CDR3 bases: TGTGCCACCAGCAGAGGACAGGGGGGCAATCAGCCCCAGCATTTT. Translation: CATSRGQGGNQPQHF.

This clone occurred a few times. This chain connects TRBV10-2 to TRBJ1-5; no reliable D call. The CDR3 is made up of 14 amino acids. V was cut by 8 bases and J by 2 bases, with 13 bases left in between. Germline V gene sequence: CDR1 WSHSY, CDR2 SAAADI. This chain's CDR3 is CASSWTERNQPQHF. As DNA, the CDR3 is TGCGCCAGCTCGTGGACTGAACGCAATCAGCCCCAGCATTTT.

The chain employs TRBV18 and TRBJ1-5; D gene unclear. Germline CDR1 is KGHSH and CDR2 is LQKENI. Trimming pared 0 bases from V and 6 bases from J, leaving 12 bases between. This CDR3 contains 15 residues. CDR3 DNA: TGTGCCAGCTCACCACCGAGAGGATTTCGTCAGCCCCAGCATTTT. Translation: CASSPPRGFRQPQHF.

The J gene is TRBJ1-2, the V gene TRBV7-8; the match to TRBD1 covers 11 bases. There are 16 residues in the CDR3. Per the germline V gene, CDR1 is SGHVS and CDR2 is FQNEAQ. Trimming took 3 bases from V and 6 from J; bases not matched to a gene: 9. The CDR3 DNA is TGTGCCAGCAGCTTCAAGGACAGGGGGCTTTACAATGGCTACACCTTC. Translated, it gives CASSFKDRGLYNGYTF.

A single count supports this clone. This chain connects TRBV27 to TRBJ2-1; a possible D gene is TRBD2 (5 bases). Germline CDR1 and CDR2: MNHEY and SMNVEV (reference sequence). The CDR3 runs to 15 residues. Trimming shortened V by 6 bases and J by 0 bases, and 12 bases separated the two germline ends. The CDR3 protein is CASSVGLSSYNEQFF. CDR3 DNA sequence: TGTGCCAGCAGCGTTGGACTCAGCTCCTACAATGAGCAGTTCTTC.

This CDR3 is CATSKRQSLDEQFF. CDR3 nucleotide sequence: TGTGCCACCAGCAAAAGACAAAGCCTCGATGAGCAGTTCTTC. The chain recombines TRBV15 with TRBJ2-1, with D unclear. The germline V and J ends were trimmed by 4 bases and 8 bases, with 15 bases remaining between them. Germline-derived CDR1 and CDR2 are LNHNV and YYDKDF (reference sequence). There are 14 residues in the CDR3.

CDR3 DNA: TGTGCCAGCAGTGAATCAGGGTCTGGCTACGAGCAGTACTTC. Protein product: CASSESGSGYEQYF. V usage is TRBV25-1 and J usage is TRBJ2-7; a possible D gene is TRBD1 (5 bases). The V end lost 1 base, the J end lost 3 bases, and 10 bases lay between the germline ends. The V gene's germline CDR1 is MGHDK and CDR2 SYGVNS. The CDR3 is 14 amino acids.